This TCR beta chain appears in the sequencing data of a study of cytomegalovirus exposure and HLA in healthy donors. Findings and limits, study-wide: Indistinguishability led to the exclusion of some V segments, TRBV6-2 and TRBV6-3 included. Association of around 17,000 TCR beta sequences with HLA alleles was found at 0.05 false discovery rate in a later analysis. It was assumed in the presence/absence analyses that sequencing depth was roughly uniform across donors.

In the case of this clone: Its antigen is not known.

PCR used 60 Vbeta primers and 13 Jbeta primers. Assay: immunoSEQ multiplex PCR; the TCRdb copy retains only in-frame clones and omits some. This sample contains fewer than 45,000 clones. The CDR3 is 13 residues long. V shed 1 base and J shed 3 bases, with 7 bases lying between them. Germline V gene lookup returns CDR1 SNHLY and CDR2 FYNNEI. The chain joins TRBV2 to TRBJ2-7; D gene ambiguous. Sequencing was done on a sample of PBMCs. The TCR sequence derives from a man in his forties in good health and CMV-seropositive. CDR3 residues: CASSEDRDYEQYF. The CDR3 bases are TGTGCCAGCAGTGAAGACAGAGACTACGAGCAGTACTTC.